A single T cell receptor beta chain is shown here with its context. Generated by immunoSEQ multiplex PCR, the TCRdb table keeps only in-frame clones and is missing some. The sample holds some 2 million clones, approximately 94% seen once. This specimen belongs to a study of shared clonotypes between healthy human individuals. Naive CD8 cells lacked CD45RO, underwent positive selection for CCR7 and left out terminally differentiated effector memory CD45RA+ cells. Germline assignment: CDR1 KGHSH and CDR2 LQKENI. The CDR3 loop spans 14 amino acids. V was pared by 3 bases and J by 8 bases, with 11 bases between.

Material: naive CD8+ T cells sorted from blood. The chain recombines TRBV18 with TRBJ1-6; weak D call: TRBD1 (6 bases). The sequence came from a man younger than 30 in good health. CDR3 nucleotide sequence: TGTGCCAGCTCACCCAGGGGTTTGGATTCACCCCTCCACTTT. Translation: CASSPRGLDSPLHF.